This TCR delta chain emerged from a study of gamma-delta chains in newborns, infants, children. On the study more broadly: Microbial exposure reportedly drives polyclonal innate γδ T cell expansion after birth.

The sample holds a few counts of this clone. TCRdb re-called clones from the reads using CATT. The table lists about 5,400 delta-chain clones, about a fifth of them singletons. The germline V gene has CDR1 GEAIGNYY and CDR2 EKD. CDR3 length: 19 amino acids. J lost 6 bases, V lost 3 bases, and 10 bases had no gene match. The sequence derives from a child who was a newborn, infant or young child, either healthy, febrile or measles-vaccinated (not recorded which). Sequenced input: blood. The chain employs TRDV2 and TRDJ3, with 13 nucleotides matching TRDD3. The CDR3 sequence: CACDPVLGDTREDTRQMFF. The DNA of the CDR3 is TGTGCCTGTGACCCCGTACTGGGGGATACGCGCGAGGACACCCGACAGATGTTTTTC.